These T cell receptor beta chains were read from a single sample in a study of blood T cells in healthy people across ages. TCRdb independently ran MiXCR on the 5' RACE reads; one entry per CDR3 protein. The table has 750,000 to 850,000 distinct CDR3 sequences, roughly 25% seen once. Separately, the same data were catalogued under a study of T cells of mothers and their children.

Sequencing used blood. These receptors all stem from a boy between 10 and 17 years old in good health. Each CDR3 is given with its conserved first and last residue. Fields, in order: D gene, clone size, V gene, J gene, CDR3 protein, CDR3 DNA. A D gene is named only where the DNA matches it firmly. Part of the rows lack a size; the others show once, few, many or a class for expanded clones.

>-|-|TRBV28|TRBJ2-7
CASSTMGPHYPYEQYF
TGTGCCAGCAGCACCATGGGGCCCCATTATCCCTACGAGCAGTACTTC
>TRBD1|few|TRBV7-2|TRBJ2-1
CASRTGVLTYNEQFF
TGTGCCAGCAGAACAGGGGTTCTAACCTACAATGAGCAGTTCTTC
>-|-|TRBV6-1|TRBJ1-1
CASSRTANHPLSTEAFF
TGTGCCAGCAGTCGGACAGCGAACCACCCCTTGAGCACTGAAGCTTTCTTT
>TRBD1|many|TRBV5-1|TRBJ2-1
CASSRDSSYNEQFF
TGCGCCAGCAGCAGGGACAGCTCCTACAATGAGCAGTTCTTC
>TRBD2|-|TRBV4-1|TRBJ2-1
CASSPTPSGGRSEQFF
TGCGCCAGCAGTCCAACCCCTAGCGGGGGAAGGAGTGAGCAGTTCTTC
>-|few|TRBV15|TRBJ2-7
CATKRADSYEQCF
TGTGCCACAAAGCGGGCAGACTCCTACGAGCAGTGCTTC
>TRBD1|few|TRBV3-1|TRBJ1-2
CASSQTGEGSYGYTF
TGTGCCAGCAGCCAGACAGGGGAAGGGAGCTATGGCTACACCTTC
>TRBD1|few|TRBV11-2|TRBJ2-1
CASSLGRTGIYNEQFF
TGTGCCAGCAGCTTAGGTCGGACAGGGATCTACAATGAGCAGTTCTTC
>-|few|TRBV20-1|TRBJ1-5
CSARDYMVQEGQPQHF
TGCAGTGCTAGAGATTATATGGTGCAGGAGGGTCAGCCCCAGCATTTT
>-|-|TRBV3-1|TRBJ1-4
CASSQAGFNEKLFF
TGTGCCAGCAGCCAAGCAGGCTTTAATGAAAAACTGTTTTTT
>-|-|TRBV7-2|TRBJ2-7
CASSLVPGVDEQYF
TGTGCCAGCAGCTTAGTGCCAGGGGTCGACGAGCAGTACTTC
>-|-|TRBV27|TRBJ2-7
CASSRAPNSYEQYF
TGTGCCAGCAGCAGGGCCCCAAATTCCTACGAGCAGTACTTC
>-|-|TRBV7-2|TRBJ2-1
CASSLNGRTYNEQFF
TGTGCCAGCAGCTTAAACGGGAGAACTTACAATGAGCAGTTCTTC
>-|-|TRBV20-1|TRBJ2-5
CGVGQQETQYF
TGCGGGGTGGGGCAACAAGAGACCCAGTACTTC
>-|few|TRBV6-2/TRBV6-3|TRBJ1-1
CASSATFGYTEAFF
TGTGCCAGCAGTGCGACATTTGGATACACTGAAGCTTTCTTT